This T cell receptor (beta chain) emerged from a study of PD-1 blockade in classical Hodgkin lymphoma. Points from the study as a whole: In newly diagnosed patients, baseline TCR diversity was reportedly below that of healthy donors. What drove the repertoire differences, possibly disease activity or prior therapy, has not been defined.

Specified time point: newly diagnosed, previously untreated cHL patient sample. The CDR3 totals 20 residues. V lost 2 bases, J lost 4 bases, and 21 bases stayed unmatched. The V gene's germline CDR1 is MNHGY and CDR2 SAAAGT. Sequenced by immunoSEQ multiplex PCR; TCRdb stores in-frame clones only, minus some. The repertoire has fewer than 20,000 clones, 80% to 95% of them found once; the top ten carry around 7%. On this clone itself: Antigen: not known.

The receptor was derived from a human donor with classical Hodgkin lymphoma. This chain joins TRBV6-8 and TRBJ2-3, with 7 bases lining up with TRBD2. Sequenced: peripheral blood mononuclear cells (PBMCs). The DNA of the CDR3 is TGTGCCAGCAGTTACCCCAGGGAGGGGTATATCCCCCACCCTTCAGATACGCAGTATTTT. Encoded protein: CASSYPREGYIPHPSDTQYF.